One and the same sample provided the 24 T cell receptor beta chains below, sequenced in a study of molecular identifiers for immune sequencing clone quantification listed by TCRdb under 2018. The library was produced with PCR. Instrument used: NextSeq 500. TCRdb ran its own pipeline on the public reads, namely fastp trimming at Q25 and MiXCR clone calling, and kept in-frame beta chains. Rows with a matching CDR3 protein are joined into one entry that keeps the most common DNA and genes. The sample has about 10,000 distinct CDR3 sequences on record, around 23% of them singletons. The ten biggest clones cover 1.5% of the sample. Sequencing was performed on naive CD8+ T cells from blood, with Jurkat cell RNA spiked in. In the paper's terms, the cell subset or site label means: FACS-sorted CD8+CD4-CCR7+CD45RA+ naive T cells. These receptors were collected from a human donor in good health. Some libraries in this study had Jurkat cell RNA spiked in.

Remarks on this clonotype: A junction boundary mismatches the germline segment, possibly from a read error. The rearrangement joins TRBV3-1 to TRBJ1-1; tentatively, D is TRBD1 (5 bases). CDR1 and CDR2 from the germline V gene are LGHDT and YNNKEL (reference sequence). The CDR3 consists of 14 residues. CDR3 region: CASSHTGWNTEASF. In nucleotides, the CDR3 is TGTGCCAGCAGCCATACAGGTTGGAACACTGAAGCTTCCTTT.

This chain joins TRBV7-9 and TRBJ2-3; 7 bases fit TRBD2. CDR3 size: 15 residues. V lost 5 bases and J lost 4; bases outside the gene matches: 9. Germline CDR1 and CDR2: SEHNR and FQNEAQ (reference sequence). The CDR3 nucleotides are TGTGCCAGCAGCCCTCGCCTAGCGGCCCCAGATACGCAGTATTTT. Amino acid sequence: CASSPRLAAPDTQYF.

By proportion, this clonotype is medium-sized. CDR3 bases: TGTGCCAGCAGACCACAGGGTGGTTCTGGGGCCAACGTCCTGACTTTC. Translating gives CASRPQGGSGANVLTF. The rearrangement links TRBV13 to TRBJ2-6; perhaps TRBD1 as D (6 bases). The V end lost 6 bases, the J end lost 1 base, and 13 bases lay between the germline ends. Germline V gene lookup returns CDR1 PRHDT and CDR2 FYEKMQ (reference sequence). The CDR3 sequence is 16 residues long.

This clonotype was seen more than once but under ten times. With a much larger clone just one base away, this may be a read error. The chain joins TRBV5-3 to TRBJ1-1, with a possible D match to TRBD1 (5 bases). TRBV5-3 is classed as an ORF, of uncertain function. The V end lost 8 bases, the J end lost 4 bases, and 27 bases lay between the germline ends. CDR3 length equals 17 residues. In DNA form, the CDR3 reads TGTGCCAGCAACGTACAGACGTGGGGGTTGGAGAGCACTGAAGCTTTCTTT. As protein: CASNVQTWGLESTEAFF.

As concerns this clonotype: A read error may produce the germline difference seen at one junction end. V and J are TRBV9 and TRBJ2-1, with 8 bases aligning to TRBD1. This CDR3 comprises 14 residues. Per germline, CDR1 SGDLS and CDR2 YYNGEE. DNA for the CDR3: TGTGCCTGCAGCGCCGGACAGGGCTACAATGAGCAGTTCTTC. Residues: CACSAGQGYNEQFF. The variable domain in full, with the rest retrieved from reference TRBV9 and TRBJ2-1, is DSGVTQTPKHLITATGQRVTLRCSPRSGDLSVYWYQQSLDQGLQFLIQYYNGEERAKGNILERFSAQQFPDLHSELNLSSLELGDSALYFCACSAGQGYNEQFFGPGTRLTVL.

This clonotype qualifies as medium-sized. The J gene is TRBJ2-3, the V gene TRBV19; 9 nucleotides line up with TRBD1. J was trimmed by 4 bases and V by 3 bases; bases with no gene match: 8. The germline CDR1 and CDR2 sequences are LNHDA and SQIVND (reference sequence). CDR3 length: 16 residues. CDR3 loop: CASSITGTGRPDTQYF. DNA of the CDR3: TGTGCCAGTAGTATTACCGGGACAGGGAGGCCAGATACGCAGTATTTT.

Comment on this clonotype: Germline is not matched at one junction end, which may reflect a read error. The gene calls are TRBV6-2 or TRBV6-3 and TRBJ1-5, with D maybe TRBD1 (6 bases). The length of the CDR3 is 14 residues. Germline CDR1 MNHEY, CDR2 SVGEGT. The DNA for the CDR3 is TGTGCCAGCAGTTACGGGGGGCGCAATCCGCCCCCGCATTTT. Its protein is CASSYGGRNPPPHF.

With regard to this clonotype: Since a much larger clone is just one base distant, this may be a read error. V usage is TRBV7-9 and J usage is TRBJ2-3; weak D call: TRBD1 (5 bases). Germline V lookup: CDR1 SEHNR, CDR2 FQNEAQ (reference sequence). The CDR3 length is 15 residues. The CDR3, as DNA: TGTGCCAGCAGCTTAGAAGTCGGCAGCACAGGTACGCAGTATTTT. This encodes CASSLEVGSTGTQYF. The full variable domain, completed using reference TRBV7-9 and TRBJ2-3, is DTGVSQNPRHKITKRGQNVTFRCDPISEHNRLYWYRQTLGQGPEFLTYFQNEAQLEKSRLLSDRFSAERPKGSFSTLEIQRTEQGDSAMYLCASSLEVGSTGTQYFGPGTRLTVL.

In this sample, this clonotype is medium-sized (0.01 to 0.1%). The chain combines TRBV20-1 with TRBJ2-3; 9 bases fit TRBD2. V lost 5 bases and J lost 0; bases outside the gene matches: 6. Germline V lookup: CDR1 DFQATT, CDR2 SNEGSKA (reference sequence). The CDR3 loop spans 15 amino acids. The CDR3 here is CSAQRGVTSTDTQYF. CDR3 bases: TGCAGTGCTCAGCGGGGGGTAACGAGCACAGATACGCAGTATTTT.

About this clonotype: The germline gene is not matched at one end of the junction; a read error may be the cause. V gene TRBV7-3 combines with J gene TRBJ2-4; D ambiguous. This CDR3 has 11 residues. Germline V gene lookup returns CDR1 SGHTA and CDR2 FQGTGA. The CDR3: CASKLANTLYF. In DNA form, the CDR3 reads TGTGCCAGCAAACTGGCAAACACCTTGTACTTT.

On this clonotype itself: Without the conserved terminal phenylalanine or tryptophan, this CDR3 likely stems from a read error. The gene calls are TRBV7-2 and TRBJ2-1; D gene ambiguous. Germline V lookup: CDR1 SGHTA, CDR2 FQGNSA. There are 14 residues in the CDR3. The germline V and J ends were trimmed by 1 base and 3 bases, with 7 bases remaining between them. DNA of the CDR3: TGTGCCAGCAGCTTAGTACCATACTACAATGAGCAGTTCTTA. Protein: CASSLVPYYNEQFL.

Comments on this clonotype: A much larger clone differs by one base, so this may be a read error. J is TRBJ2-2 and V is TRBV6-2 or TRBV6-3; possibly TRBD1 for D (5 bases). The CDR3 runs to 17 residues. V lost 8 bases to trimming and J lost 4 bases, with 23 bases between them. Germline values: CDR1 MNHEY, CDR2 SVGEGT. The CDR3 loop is CASRKRGRTEITGELFF. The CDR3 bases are TGTGCCAGCCGAAAAAGGGGCCGGACGGAAATCACCGGGGAGCTGTTTTTT.

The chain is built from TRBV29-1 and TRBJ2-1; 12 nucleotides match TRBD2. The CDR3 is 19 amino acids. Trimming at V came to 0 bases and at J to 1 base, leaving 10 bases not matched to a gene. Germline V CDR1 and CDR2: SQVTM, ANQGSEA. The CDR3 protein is CSVEDLLAGGFISYNEQFF. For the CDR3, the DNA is TGCAGCGTTGAAGATCTTCTAGCGGGAGGGTTTATTTCCTACAATGAGCAGTTCTTC.

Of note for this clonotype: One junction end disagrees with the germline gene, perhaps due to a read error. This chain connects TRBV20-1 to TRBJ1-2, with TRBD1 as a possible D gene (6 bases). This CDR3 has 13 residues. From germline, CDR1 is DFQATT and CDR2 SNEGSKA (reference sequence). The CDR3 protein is CSAIRTDYYGYPF. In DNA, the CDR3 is TGCAGTGCTATCCGGACAGATTACTATGGCTACCCCTTC.

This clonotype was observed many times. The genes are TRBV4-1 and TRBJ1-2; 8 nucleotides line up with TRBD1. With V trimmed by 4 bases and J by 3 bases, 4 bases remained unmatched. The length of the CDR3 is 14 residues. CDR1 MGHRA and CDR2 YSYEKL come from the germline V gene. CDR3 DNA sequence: TGCGCCAGCAGCCCTGGACAGGGAGACTATGGCTACACCTTC. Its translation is CASSPGQGDYGYTF.

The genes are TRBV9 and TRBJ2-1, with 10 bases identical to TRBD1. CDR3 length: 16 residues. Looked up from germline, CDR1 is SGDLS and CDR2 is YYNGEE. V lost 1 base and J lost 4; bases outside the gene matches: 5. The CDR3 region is CASSVPPGQGYNEQFF. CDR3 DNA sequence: TGTGCCAGCAGCGTACCCCCGGGACAGGGGTACAATGAGCAGTTCTTC.

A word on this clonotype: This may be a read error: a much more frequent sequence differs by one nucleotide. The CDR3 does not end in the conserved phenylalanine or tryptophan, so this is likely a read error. CDR3 protein: CASSAKEGNTIYS. The CDR3, as DNA: TGTGCCAGCAGCGCGAAAGAAGGAAACACCATATATTCT. The chain couples TRBV9 to TRBJ1-3; D gene uncertain. The germline V gene encodes CDR1 SGDLS and CDR2 YYNGEE. V gave up 3 bases and J gave up 4 bases, with 8 bases separating them. CDR3 length: 13 amino acids.

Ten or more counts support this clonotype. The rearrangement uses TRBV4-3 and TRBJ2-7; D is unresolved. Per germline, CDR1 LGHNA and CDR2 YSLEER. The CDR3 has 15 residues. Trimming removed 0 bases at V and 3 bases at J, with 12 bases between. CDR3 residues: CASSQDIGRSYEQYF. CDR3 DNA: TGCGCCAGCAGCCAAGATATCGGCAGGAGCTACGAGCAGTACTTC.

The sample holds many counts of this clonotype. The chain's CDR3 is CASTSEEGAYLLGTEAFF. The CDR3 region has the DNA TGTGCCAGCACCTCAGAGGAGGGCGCATACTTATTAGGCACTGAAGCTTTCTTT. This chain links TRBV2 with TRBJ1-1; D is unclear. From germline, CDR1 is SNHLY and CDR2 FYNNEI. V was shortened by 7 bases and J by 4 bases, with 28 bases between the two germline ends. The CDR3 is made up of 18 amino acids.

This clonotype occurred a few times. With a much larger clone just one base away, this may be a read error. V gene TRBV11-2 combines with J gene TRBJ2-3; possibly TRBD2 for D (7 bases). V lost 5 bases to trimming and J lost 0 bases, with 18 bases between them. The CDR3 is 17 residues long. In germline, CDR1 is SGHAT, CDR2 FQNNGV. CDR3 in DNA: TGTGCCAGCAGCCCCCAGGGACAAGCGGGAAGCACAGATACGCAGTATTTT. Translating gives CASSPQGQAGSTDTQYF.

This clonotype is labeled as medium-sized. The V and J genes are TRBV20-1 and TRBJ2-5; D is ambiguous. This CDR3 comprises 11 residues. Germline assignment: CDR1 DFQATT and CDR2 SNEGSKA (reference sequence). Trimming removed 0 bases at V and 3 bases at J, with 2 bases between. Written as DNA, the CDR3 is TGCAGTGCTAGAGATAAAGAGACCCAGTACTTC. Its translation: CSARDKETQYF.

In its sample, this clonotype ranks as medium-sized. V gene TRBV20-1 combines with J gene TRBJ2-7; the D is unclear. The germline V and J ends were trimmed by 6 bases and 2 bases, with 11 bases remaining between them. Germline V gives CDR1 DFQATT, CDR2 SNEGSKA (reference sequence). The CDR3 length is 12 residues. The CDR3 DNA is TGCAGTGCCCCTACCCCGCCCTACGAGCAGTACTTC. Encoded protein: CSAPTPPYEQYF.

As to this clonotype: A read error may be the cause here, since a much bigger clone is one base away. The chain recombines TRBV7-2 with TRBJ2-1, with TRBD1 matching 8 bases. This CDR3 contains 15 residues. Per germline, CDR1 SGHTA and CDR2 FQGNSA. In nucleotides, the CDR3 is TGTGCCAGCAGCCTCGGACAGGGTGGTTACAATGAGCAGTCCTTC. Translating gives CASSLGQGGYNEQSF.

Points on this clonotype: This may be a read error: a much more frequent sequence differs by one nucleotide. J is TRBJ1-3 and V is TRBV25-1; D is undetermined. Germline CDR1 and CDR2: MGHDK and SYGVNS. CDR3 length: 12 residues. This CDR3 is CASTNSGNAIYF. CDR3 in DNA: TGTGCCAGCACGAACTCTGGAAACGCCATATATTTT.